The 3 T cell receptor beta chains below were found in one sample sequenced in a study of T cells in localized non-small cell lung cancer. Clones were sequenced by immunoSEQ multiplex PCR, and TCRdb holds only the in-frame ones, with some missing. Among about 92,000 clones listed, roughly 93% were seen once. The specimen was PBMCs, collected before any cancer treatment. These receptors all come from a woman aged 35-75 years with stage II squamous cell lung carcinoma.

This rearrangement joins TRBV5-1 to TRBJ1-4, with TRBD1 matching over 7 bases. V lost 2 bases and J lost 8; bases outside the gene matches: 6. The CDR3 has 14 amino acids. Germline V gene lookup returns CDR1 SGHRS and CDR2 YFSETQ. CDR3 loop: CASSLQGLREKLFF. DNA for the CDR3: TGCGCCAGCAGCTTACAGGGGCTACGGGAAAAACTGTTTTTT.

V gene TRBV6-1 combines with J gene TRBJ1-3; no clear D gene. Per the germline V gene, CDR1 is MNHNS and CDR2 is SASEGT. This CDR3 has 13 residues. V lost 0 bases and J 3 bases, leaving 3 bases between the germline ends. The CDR3 loop reads CASSEAGGNTIYF. DNA for the CDR3: TGTGCCAGCAGTGAAGCGGGTGGAAACACCATATATTTT.

The gene calls are TRBV7-9 and TRBJ2-1, with 7 bases fitting TRBD2. This CDR3 spans 15 amino acids. With 2 bases clipped from V and 0 bases from J, the junction kept 1 base outside the gene matches. Looked up from germline, CDR1 is SEHNR and CDR2 is FQNEAQ (reference sequence). CDR3 coding DNA: TGTGCCAGCAGCTTAATAGCGGGCTCCTACAATGAGCAGTTCTTC. Its translation: CASSLIAGSYNEQFF.